One and the same sample provided the 28 T cell receptor beta chains below, sequenced in a study of cytomegalovirus exposure and HLA in healthy donors. Primers for the PCR totalled 60 Vbeta and 13 Jbeta. Profiling relied on immunoSEQ multiplex PCR, and the TCRdb table lists in-frame clones only, not all of them. The table has tens of thousands of clones, roughly 88% seen once. Sequenced input: PBMCs. The receptors originated from a man in his sixties or seventies in good health and CMV-seropositive.

This clone was detected once. The chain uses TRBV2 and TRBJ1-2; TRBD1 aligns across 12 bases. CDR1 SNHLY and CDR2 FYNNEI come from the germline V gene. V was clipped by 6 bases and J by 8 bases; unmatched bases: 7. The CDR3 has 14 residues. CDR3 in amino acids: CASRAGQGAGGYTF. The CDR3 region has the DNA TGTGCCAGCAGGGCGGGACAGGGGGCTGGAGGCTACACCTTC.

This clone has only a few counts. The V call is TRBV9, the J call TRBJ1-3, with TRBD1 identical over 7 bases. There are 16 residues in the CDR3. V trimming: 4 bases; J trimming: 0 bases; junction bases outside the gene matches: 7. CDR1 is SGDLS, CDR2 YYNGEE, per germline. The CDR3, as DNA: TGTGCCAGCAGCAAACGAGGGGGCCTCTCTGGAAACACCATATATTTT. Translating it yields CASSKRGGLSGNTIYF.

The V gene is TRBV19, the J gene TRBJ2-4, with D perhaps TRBD1 (6 bases). Germline CDR1 is LNHDA and CDR2 is SQIVND (reference sequence). Trimming removed 8 bases from V and 0 bases from J, with 11 bases in between. The CDR3 sequence is 14 residues long. The CDR3: CASLDSLAKNIQYF. CDR3 nucleotide sequence: TGTGCCAGTCTGGACAGCCTAGCCAAAAACATTCAGTACTTC.

This chain joins TRBV28 and TRBJ1-5; the match to TRBD1 covers 7 bases. The length of the CDR3 is 13 residues. V was pared by 5 bases and J by 2 bases, with 0 bases of the junction left unmatched. Germline loops: CDR1 MDHEN, CDR2 SYDVKM. In DNA form, the CDR3 reads TGTGCCAGCAGTACAGGGGGCAATCAGCCCCAGCATTTT. It yields the protein CASSTGGNQPQHF.

The V and J genes are TRBV18 and TRBJ1-3; D is unclear. Trimming took 3 bases from V and 4 from J, leaving 13 bases between them. Looked up from germline, CDR1 is KGHSH and CDR2 is LQKENI. The CDR3 covers 15 residues. CDR3 residues: CASSPLLQQGNTIYF. Here the CDR3 DNA reads TGTGCCAGCTCACCCCTCCTACAACAGGGAAACACCATATATTTT.

This clone occurred a few times. This chain uses TRBV7-2 with TRBJ1-4; a possible D gene is TRBD1 (6 bases). The V gene's germline CDR1 is SGHTA and CDR2 FQGNSA. The CDR3 consists of 15 residues. Trimming pared 1 base from V and 8 bases from J, leaving 14 bases between. The CDR3 DNA reads as TGTGCCAGCAGCTTAGTAGGGGCAGGGGAGGAAAAACTGTTTTTT. It translates to CASSLVGAGEEKLFF.

This clone was seen a few times. The chain uses TRBV10-3 and TRBJ1-2; D gene unclear. The CDR3 covers 15 residues. V was shortened by 2 bases and J by 2 bases, with 12 bases between the two germline ends. Germline CDR1 is ENHRY and CDR2 is SYGVKD. In DNA, the CDR3 is TGTGCCATCAGTGAGGTATCTGCCAGAAACTATGGCTACACCTTC. It codes for CAISEVSARNYGYTF.

The rearrangement links TRBV7-9 to TRBJ2-3; D gene uncertain. CDR1 is SEHNR, CDR2 FQNEAQ, per germline (reference sequence). The CDR3 length is 13 residues. V gave up 5 bases and J gave up 0 bases, with 6 bases separating them. As DNA, the CDR3 is TGTGCCAGCAGCCCCCAGAGCACAGATACGCAGTATTTT. It encodes CASSPQSTDTQYF.

This rearrangement joins TRBV5-1 to TRBJ1-2, with 11 bases fitting TRBD1. The length of the CDR3 is 14 residues. CDR1 is SGHRS and CDR2 is YFSETQ in the germline V gene. The V gene end was trimmed by 4 bases and the J gene end by 4 bases; junction bases not matched to a gene: 3. CDR3 bases: TGCGCCAGCAGCCCTGGACAGGGGGCCTATGGCTACACCTTC. Translation gives CASSPGQGAYGYTF.

This clone was detected only once. The gene calls are TRBV6-5 and TRBJ2-7, with 10 positions matching TRBD1. This CDR3 has 13 residues. J lost 1 base, V lost 8 bases, and 2 bases had no gene match. CDR1 is MNHEY, CDR2 SVGAGI, per germline. As DNA, the CDR3 is TGTGCCAGCGGACAGGGGGGATCCTACGAGCAGTACTTC. Translated: CASGQGGSYEQYF.

This clone was picked up a small number of times. The genes are TRBV11-2 and TRBJ1-3; TRBD1 matches at 7 bases. Germline CDR1 reads SGHAT; CDR2 reads FQNNGV. The CDR3 extends over 16 amino acids. V lost 5 bases and J lost 0; bases outside the gene matches: 7. The CDR3 DNA is TGTGCCAGCAGCGTCTACCGGGACAGCTCTGGAAACACCATATATTTT. Translating gives CASSVYRDSSGNTIYF. Using reference TRBV11-2 and TRBJ1-3 for the parts outside the CDR3, the full variable domain is EAGVAQSPRYKIIEKRQSVAFWCNPISGHATLYWYQQILGQGPKLLIQFQNNGVVDDSQLPKDRFSAERLKGVDSTLKIQPAKLEDSAVYLCASSVYRDSSGNTIYFGEGSWLTVV.

This clone has a handful of counts. CDR3 nucleotide sequence: TGTGCCAGCAGCCTATCCCAAGAGACCCAGTACTTC. This gives the protein CASSLSQETQYF. The V gene is TRBV9, the J gene TRBJ2-5; D is unresolved. The CDR3 length is 12 residues. Germline-derived CDR1 and CDR2 are SGDLS and YYNGEE. V was clipped by 4 bases and J by 1 base, with 5 bases between them.

This clone was detected once. Germline is not matched at one junction end, which may reflect a read error. Additional DNA sequences in this sample encode the identical CDR3. The J gene is TRBJ2-7, the V gene TRBV6-5, with D possibly TRBD2 on 6 matching bases. Germline CDR1 and CDR2: MNHEY and SVGAGI. The length of the CDR3 is 15 residues. CDR3 bases: TGTGCCAGTAGTTACTCTCCGGGAGAAGGTCGAGAGCAGTACTTC. Its translation is CASSYSPGEGREQYF.

The chain employs TRBV10-3 and TRBJ1-2, with 7 bases lining up with TRBD1. From germline, CDR1 is ENHRY and CDR2 SYGVKD. Trimming cost V 5 bases and J 7 bases; bases outside gene matches: 7. The CDR3 is 13 amino acids. CDR3 amino acids: CAISKEGAGGYTF. For the CDR3, the DNA is TGTGCCATCAGTAAAGAGGGGGCGGGTGGCTACACCTTC.

This clone was detected once. The chain recombines TRBV10-3 with TRBJ2-3; perhaps TRBD2 as D (7 bases). With 0 bases removed from V and 3 bases from J, the gap between germline ends came to 13 bases. CDR3 length: 16 residues. The germline gives CDR1 ENHRY, CDR2 SYGVKD. The CDR3 nucleotides are TGTGCCATCAGTGAGTCGGGGGGCGGGGGTACAGATACGCAGTATTTT. As protein: CAISESGGGGTDTQYF.

This chain connects TRBV7-8 to TRBJ2-7; TRBD1 is a possible D gene (6 bases). Trimming shortened V by 4 bases and J by 4 bases, and 17 bases separated the two germline ends. This CDR3 is built from 15 residues. The germline V gene encodes CDR1 SGHVS and CDR2 FQNEAQ. CDR3: CASSSAQGNLYEQYF. CDR3 DNA: TGTGCCAGCAGCTCCGCACAGGGTAATCTATACGAGCAGTACTTC. The whole variable domain, remainder taken from reference TRBV7-8 and TRBJ2-7, is GAGVSQSPRYKVAKRGQDVALRCDPISGHVSLFWYQQALGQGPEFLTYFQNEAQLDKSGLPSDRFFAERPEGSVSTLKIQRTQQEDSAVYLCASSSAQGNLYEQYFGPGTRLTVT.

The rearrangement uses TRBV19 and TRBJ2-2, with TRBD2 matching over 14 bases. The trim removed 6 bases at V and 3 bases at J, leaving 12 bases unmatched. The germline V gene has CDR1 LNHDA and CDR2 SQIVND (reference sequence). The CDR3 is made up of 19 amino acids. The CDR3 nucleotides read TGTGCCAGTAGGAGGCTGGGACTAGCGGGAGCGCGAGACACCGGGGAGCTGTTTTTT. Its translation: CASRRLGLAGARDTGELFF.

With regard to this clone: The limits of the CDR3 on the DNA are not certain, so only TCRdb's listed CDR3 is given. This CDR3 reads CASSSSGQGAYGYTF. V gene TRBV28 combines with J gene TRBJ1-2; the tabulated D call, TRBD1, remains unverified against the DNA. The CDR3 is 15 amino acids long, termini counted. Germline CDR1 reads MDHEN; CDR2 reads SYDVKM.

This clone has a single count. This CDR3 is CASSQGGTGSYEQYF. The CDR3 DNA reads as TGTGCCAGCAGCCAGGGTGGGACAGGGTCCTACGAGCAGTACTTC. The chain combines TRBV4-2 with TRBJ2-7, with 9 bases aligning to TRBD1. Germline V lookup: CDR1 LGHNA, CDR2 YNFKEQ. The V and J ends lost 3 bases and 1 base, in that order; junction bases with no gene match: 4. The CDR3 contains 15 residues.

The rearrangement links TRBV27 to TRBJ2-5; TRBD2 is a possible D gene (6 bases). The germline V gene encodes CDR1 MNHEY and CDR2 SMNVEV (reference sequence). CDR3 length: 14 amino acids. V gave up 7 bases and J gave up 13 bases, with 25 bases separating them. The CDR3, as DNA: TGTGCCAGCACCCCCGCGTGGGGGGTACTTGTCCTGTACTTC. It translates to CASTPAWGVLVLYF.

This chain joins TRBV10-3 and TRBJ1-2, with 8 bases identical to TRBD1. This CDR3 has 13 amino acids. CDR1 is ENHRY, CDR2 SYGVKD, per germline. With 10 bases clipped from V and 5 bases from J, the junction kept 9 bases outside the gene matches. The CDR3 region is CATHSDREYGYTF. The CDR3 DNA sequence: TGTGCCACCCATTCGGACAGGGAGTATGGCTACACCTTC.

V gene TRBV2 combines with J gene TRBJ2-7, with TRBD1 identical over 7 bases. Trimming at V came to 4 bases and at J to 3 bases, leaving 0 bases not matched to a gene. CDR3 length: 12 residues. Looked up from germline, CDR1 is SNHLY and CDR2 is FYNNEI. CDR3 bases: TGTGCCAGCAGTGGACAGGGCTACGAGCAGTACTTC. Amino acid sequence: CASSGQGYEQYF.

V and J are TRBV14 and TRBJ2-3; possible D gene TRBD2, 5 bases. V gave up 1 base and J gave up 0 bases, with 14 bases separating them. The germline CDR1 and CDR2 sequences are SGHDN and FVKESK. CDR3 length equals 17 residues. The CDR3 sequence: CASSQGEFGKSTDTQYF. DNA for the CDR3: TGTGCCAGCAGCCAAGGGGAGTTCGGGAAGAGCACAGATACGCAGTATTTT.

The chain joins TRBV9 to TRBJ2-5; TRBD2 might be the D (6 bases). This CDR3 has 17 amino acids. The V end lost 3 bases, the J end lost 5 bases, and 23 bases lay between the germline ends. Germline CDR1 is SGDLS and CDR2 is YYNGEE. CDR3 nucleotide sequence: TGTGCCAGCAGCGGACGGGGCGGCGGGCCAGGGAGGGAGACCCAGTACTTC. Protein product: CASSGRGGGPGRETQYF.

The chain is built from TRBV5-1 and TRBJ1-2; 10 bases are shared with TRBD1. The CDR3 runs to 15 residues. Germline V gives CDR1 SGHRS, CDR2 YFSETQ. V shed 1 base, J shed 8 bases, and the junction held 8 bases outside the gene matches. The CDR3 protein is CASSLWGTGEGGYTF. The CDR3 DNA is TGCGCCAGCAGCTTGTGGGGGACAGGGGAGGGCGGCTACACCTTC.

The sample holds one count of this clone. The V gene is TRBV10-3, the J gene TRBJ2-7; tentatively, D is TRBD2 (5 bases). V was clipped by 10 bases and J by 0 bases, with 10 bases between them. Germline CDR1 is ENHRY and CDR2 is SYGVKD. The CDR3 length is 12 residues. CDR3 residues: CATTGSSYEQYF. The CDR3 DNA is TGTGCCACCACGGGGAGCTCCTACGAGCAGTACTTC.

The chain has TRBV11-3 and TRBJ2-1, with TRBD1 identical over 8 bases. The CDR3 extends over 15 amino acids. CDR1 SGHNT and CDR2 YENEEA come from the germline V gene. The junction had 3 bases not matched to a gene; V was cut back by 4 bases and J by 1 base. The CDR3 DNA sequence: TGTGCCAGCAGCTCCGGACAGGGATCCTACAATGAGCAGTTCTTC. Translating gives CASSSGQGSYNEQFF.

The V and J genes are TRBV10-3 and TRBJ1-3; 8 positions agree with TRBD1. Germline V gene lookup returns CDR1 ENHRY and CDR2 SYGVKD. The CDR3 covers 14 residues. V trimming: 2 bases; J trimming: 3 bases; junction bases outside the gene matches: 0. In nucleotides, the CDR3 is TGTGCCATCAGTGAGGGGACAGGTGGAAACACCATATATTTT. Its protein product is CAISEGTGGNTIYF.